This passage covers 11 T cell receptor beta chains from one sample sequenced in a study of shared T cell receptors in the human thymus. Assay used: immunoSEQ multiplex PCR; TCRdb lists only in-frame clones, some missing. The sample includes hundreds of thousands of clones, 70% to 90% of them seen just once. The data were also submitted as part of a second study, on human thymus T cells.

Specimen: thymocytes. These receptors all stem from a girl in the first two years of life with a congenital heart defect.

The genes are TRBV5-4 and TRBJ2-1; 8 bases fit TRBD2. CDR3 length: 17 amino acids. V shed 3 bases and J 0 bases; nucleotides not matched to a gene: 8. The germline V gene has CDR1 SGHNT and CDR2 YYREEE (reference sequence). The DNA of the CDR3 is TGTGCCAGCAGCTGGTGGAGCGGGGGTTTCTCCTACAATGAGCAGTTCTTC. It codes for CASSWWSGGFSYNEQFF.

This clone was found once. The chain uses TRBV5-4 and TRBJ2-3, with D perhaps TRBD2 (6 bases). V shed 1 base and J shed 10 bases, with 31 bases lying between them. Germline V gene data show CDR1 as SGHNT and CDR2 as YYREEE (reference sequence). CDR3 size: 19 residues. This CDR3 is CASSLSGGGGGGDPAPQYF. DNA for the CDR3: TGTGCCAGCAGCTTGAGTGGGGGTGGAGGTGGCGGGGACCCCGCTCCGCAGTATTTT.

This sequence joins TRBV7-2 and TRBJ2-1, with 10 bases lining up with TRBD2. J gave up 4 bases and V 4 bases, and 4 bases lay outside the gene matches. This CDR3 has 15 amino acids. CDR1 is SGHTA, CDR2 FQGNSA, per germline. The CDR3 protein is CASSYLAGEYNEQFF. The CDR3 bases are TGTGCCAGCAGCTATCTAGCGGGGGAATACAATGAGCAGTTCTTC.

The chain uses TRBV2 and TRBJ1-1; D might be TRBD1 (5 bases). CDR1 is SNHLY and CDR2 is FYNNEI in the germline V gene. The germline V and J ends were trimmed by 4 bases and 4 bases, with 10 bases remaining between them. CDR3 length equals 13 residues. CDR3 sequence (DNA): TGTGCCAGCAGTGGACGGGGGTCCACTGAAGCTTTCTTT. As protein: CASSGRGSTEAFF.

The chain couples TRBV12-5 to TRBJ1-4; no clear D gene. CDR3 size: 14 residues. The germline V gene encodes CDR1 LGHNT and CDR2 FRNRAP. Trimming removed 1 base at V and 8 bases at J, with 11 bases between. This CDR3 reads CASGLGGVWEKLFF. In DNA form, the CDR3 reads TGTGCTAGTGGTTTGGGCGGGGTATGGGAAAAACTGTTTTTT.

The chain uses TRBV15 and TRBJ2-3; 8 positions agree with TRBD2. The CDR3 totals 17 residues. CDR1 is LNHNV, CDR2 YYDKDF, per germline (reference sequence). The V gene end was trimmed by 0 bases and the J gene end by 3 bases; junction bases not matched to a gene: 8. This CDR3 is CATSRDPEAGDTDTQYF. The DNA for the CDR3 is TGTGCCACCAGCAGAGATCCCGAAGCGGGGGATACAGATACGCAGTATTTT.

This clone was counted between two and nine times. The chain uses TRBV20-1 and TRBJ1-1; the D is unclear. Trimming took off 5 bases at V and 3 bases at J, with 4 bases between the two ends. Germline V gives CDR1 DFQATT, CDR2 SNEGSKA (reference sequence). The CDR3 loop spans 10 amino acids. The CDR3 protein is CSAADTEAFF. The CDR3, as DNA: TGCAGTGCTGCAGACACTGAAGCTTTCTTT.

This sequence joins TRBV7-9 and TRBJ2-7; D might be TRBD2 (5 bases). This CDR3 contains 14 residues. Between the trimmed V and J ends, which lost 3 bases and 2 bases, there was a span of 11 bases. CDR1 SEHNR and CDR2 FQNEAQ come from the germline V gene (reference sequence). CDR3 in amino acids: CASSLSVGAYEQYF. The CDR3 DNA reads TGTGCCAGCAGCTTGTCTGTCGGGGCCTACGAGCAGTACTTC.

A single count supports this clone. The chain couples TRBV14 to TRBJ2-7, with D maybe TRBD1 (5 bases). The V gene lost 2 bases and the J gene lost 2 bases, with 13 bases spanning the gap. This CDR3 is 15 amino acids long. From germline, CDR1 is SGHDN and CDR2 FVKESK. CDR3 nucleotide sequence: TGTGCCAGCAGCCAACAACAGGCGAGGACCTACGAGCAGTACTTC. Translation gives CASSQQQARTYEQYF.

The CDR3 region is CASSLGALWGYTF. The CDR3 coding sequence is TGTGCCAGCAGCTTGGGGGCACTTTGGGGCTACACCTTC. The rearrangement uses TRBV5-5 and TRBJ1-2, with D unclear. The CDR3 contains 13 residues. The V and J ends lost 0 bases and 8 bases respectively, with 11 bases between them. Germline assignment: CDR1 SGHKS and CDR2 YYEKEE (reference sequence).

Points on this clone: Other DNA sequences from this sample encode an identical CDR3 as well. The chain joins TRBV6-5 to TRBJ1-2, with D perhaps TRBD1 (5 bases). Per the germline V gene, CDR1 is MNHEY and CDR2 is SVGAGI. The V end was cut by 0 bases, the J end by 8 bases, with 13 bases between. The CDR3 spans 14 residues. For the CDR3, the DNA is TGTGCCAGCAGTTACTCGATCGGGGGAAACGGCTACACCTTC. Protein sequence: CASSYSIGGNGYTF.